Sequencing of this TCR beta chain was carried out in a study of cytomegalovirus exposure and HLA in healthy donors. Looking at the study overall: A later analysis reported the 95 to 150 validation repertoires used the same platform as the roughly 700 first-cohort repertoires.

Worth noting for this clone: The antigen is unknown.

Produced via immunoSEQ multiplex PCR; TCRdb's table is partial and in-frame only. The repertoire consists of 70,000 or so clones, with over 90% occurring once and the leading ten covering under 1.3%. General study findings and limits: Most TCR sequences were uncommon, yet certain public TCRs appeared in many donors. The authors enumerated around 150 TCR beta chains as linked to cytomegalovirus. TCR clusters originating in the first cohort tended to co-occur in the approximately 120 validation repertoires, according to a later analysis.

CDR1 and CDR2 from the germline V gene are SGHNT and YYREEE (reference sequence). This CDR3 is 15 amino acids long. Trimming removed 3 bases from V and 4 bases from J; junction bases left unmatched: 3. This chain joins TRBV5-4 and TRBJ2-3; 12 bases agree with TRBD2. Sequenced material: PBMCs. The receptor was isolated from a woman aged 18 to 35 in good health and CMV-seronegative. CDR3 in amino acids: CASSSSGGAPDTQYF. In nucleotides, the CDR3 is TGTGCCAGCAGCTCTAGCGGGGGGGCCCCAGATACGCAGTATTTT.